This is a list of T cell receptor beta chains from one sample in a study of blood T cells in healthy people across ages. TCRdb ran MiXCR on the 5' RACE reads and lists one entry per CDR3 protein. The sample yields about 1.4 million distinct CDR3 sequences, roughly 60% seen once. Sample: blood. The receptors originated from a man between 18 and 29 years old in good health. CDR3s include the opening cysteine and the closing phenylalanine or tryptophan. The D gene is left open where the match is weak. Expanded clones are given a class, and other clones once, few, many or no size at all.

cdr3_nt	cdr3_aa	v_call	d_call	clone_size	j_call
TGCAGTGCTAGAGTCCCCTCTTCTAGCAACTCCTACAATGAGCAGTTCTTC	CSARVPSSSNSYNEQFF	TRBV20-1	.	.	TRBJ2-1
TGTGCCAGCAGCCTAGATTTGGGGACTGGGGCCAACGTCCTGACTTTC	CASSLDLGTGANVLTF	TRBV11-2	.	.	TRBJ2-6
TGCGCCAGCAGCCAAGAGGGTTTGGTCCGCTTGGACACTGAAGCTTTCTTT	CASSQEGLVRLDTEAFF	TRBV4-1	.	.	TRBJ1-1
TGTGCCACCAGCAGACCACCGGGAGGGGGAATAACCGGGGAGCTGTTTTTT	CATSRPPGGGITGELFF	TRBV15	TRBD2	once	TRBJ2-2
TGTGCCAGCAGCTTAGGAGACGGACGTTCTGGAAACACCATATATTTT	CASSLGDGRSGNTIYF	TRBV7-6	.	.	TRBJ1-3
TGTGCCAGCAGCGTAGGAGGGTACGGTAACATTCAGTACTTC	CASSVGGYGNIQYF	TRBV9	.	few	TRBJ2-4
TGTGCCACCAGTGATGTCGACAGGAACTATGGCTACACCTTC	CATSDVDRNYGYTF	TRBV24-1	.	.	TRBJ1-2
TGCGCCAGCAGCCAAGTTCCAGAAGGGTTCTCGGATACGCAGTATTTT	CASSQVPEGFSDTQYF	TRBV4-3	.	.	TRBJ2-3
TGCGCCAGCATCGGCACTAGCGGGGACCAAGAGACCCAGTACTTC	CASIGTSGDQETQYF	TRBV5-1	TRBD2	.	TRBJ2-5
TGTGCCAGCAGTGAAGCCTGGGTTGATCAGCCCCAGCATTTT	CASSEAWVDQPQHF	TRBV6-1	.	few	TRBJ1-5
TGCAGTGCTAGAGATGTGGGGCGTACCGGGGAGCAGTACTTC	CSARDVGRTGEQYF	TRBV20-1	.	.	TRBJ2-7
TGTGCCAGCAGCTATAGTAGCCTCACCACCGGGGAGCTGTTTTTT	CASSYSSLTTGELFF	TRBV7-8	.	.	TRBJ2-2
TGTGCCAGCAGTTTCCAGGCCACCCATTACGAGCAGTACTTC	CASSFQATHYEQYF	TRBV27	.	.	TRBJ2-7
TGTGCCAGCAGTTTAGGGGCACTAGCGGGGTCCTACGAGCAGTACTTC	CASSLGALAGSYEQYF	TRBV28	TRBD2	few	TRBJ2-7
TGTGCCAGCAGTTACGAGGCAGTTCCCTCACCCCTCCACTTT	CASSYEAVPSPLHF	TRBV6-6	.	few	TRBJ1-6
TGTGCCAGCAGTTCAGTAGCGGGAGAGGGCAATGAGCAGTTCTTC	CASSSVAGEGNEQFF	TRBV6-5	TRBD2	.	TRBJ2-1
TGTGCCAGCAGTTTTCCTTACCCAGCGGGTTACTCCTACAATGAGCAGTTCTTC	CASSFPYPAGYSYNEQFF	TRBV6-2/TRBV6-3	.	.	TRBJ2-1